The 8 T cell receptor beta chains presented below share a single source sample, sequenced in a study of Graves' ophthalmopathy and Graves' hyperthyroidism. Amplified material comprised TCR beta CDR3 regions derived from RNA transcripts. HTBI primers were used in a first-round RT-PCR, which preceded a second-round multiplex PCR. TCRdb re-derived calls from the multiplex PCR reads in MiXCR, one entry per CDR3 protein. Seen here are roughly 160,000 distinct CDR3 sequences, 30% to 45% observed once, and the top ten hold about 5.8%. Sequencing was done on a sample of peripheral blood. The receptors were gathered from a woman aged 40-49 years with Graves' ophthalmopathy.

The rearrangement joins TRBV20-1 to TRBJ1-2, with D hard to call. From germline, CDR1 is DFQATT and CDR2 SNEGSKA (reference sequence). V shed 2 bases and J shed 7 bases, with 5 bases lying between them. The CDR3 length is 10 residues. As DNA, the CDR3 is TGCAGTGCTAGATTCACTGGCTACACCTTC. It translates to CSARFTGYTF.

Many counts were recorded for this clonotype. The chain uses TRBV12-3 or TRBV12-4 and TRBJ2-7; D may be TRBD2 (7 bases). The length of the CDR3 is 13 residues. V lost 8 bases and J lost 5, with 16 bases in between. The CDR3 bases are TGTGCCAGCCTCCGAGGGGGGGTCCACGAGCAGTACTTC. This encodes CASLRGGVHEQYF.

The CDR3 nucleotides read TGTGCCAGCAGCGGGTCCGGGACGGCCTACGAGCAGTACTTC. This encodes CASSGSGTAYEQYF. The chain links TRBV6-2 or TRBV6-3 to TRBJ2-7; D might be TRBD1 or TRBD2, each matching 5 bases. The CDR3 covers 14 residues. The germline V gene encodes CDR1 MNHEY and CDR2 SVGEGT. With 6 bases removed from V and 2 bases from J, the gap between germline ends came to 14 bases.

This clonotype was counted ten times or more. This chain connects TRBV6-2 or TRBV6-3 to TRBJ2-7; D uncertain. The CDR3 spans 11 residues. Germline CDR1 and CDR2: MNHEY and SVGEGT. Deletions cut 6 bases from V and 1 base from J, with 4 bases between. CDR3: CASRFSYEQYF. Written as DNA, the CDR3 is TGTGCCAGCAGGTTTTCCTACGAGCAGTACTTC.

In its sample, this clonotype was seen many times. This rearrangement joins TRBV6-5 to TRBJ1-1; 8 nucleotides align to TRBD1. Unmatched junction bases numbered 7, after V lost 4 bases and J lost 6 bases. This CDR3 has 14 amino acids. Germline V gene data show CDR1 as MNHEY and CDR2 as SVGAGI. The CDR3 nucleotides read TGTGCCAGCAGTTCTCAGGGGGCCAGGGCTGAAGCTTTCTTT. It yields the protein CASSSQGARAEAFF.

This chain uses TRBV5-5 with TRBJ2-7; 8 bases fit TRBD2. After removal of 1 base from V and 3 bases from J, the junction contained 3 bases not matched to a gene. The CDR3 runs to 14 residues. Germline V gene sequence: CDR1 SGHKS, CDR2 YYEKEE (reference sequence). The CDR3 DNA follows: TGTGCCAGCAGCTTGACGGGAGGGGACTACGAGCAGTACTTC. Translating it yields CASSLTGGDYEQYF.

This clonotype was counted ten times or more. Lacking the conserved final phenylalanine or tryptophan, this CDR3 likely reflects a read error. V is TRBV2 and J is TRBJ2-5, with D unresolved. The V gene lost 5 bases and the J gene lost 4 bases, with 8 bases spanning the gap. The CDR3 is 12 residues long. Germline V CDR1 and CDR2: SNHLY, FYNNEI. The chain's CDR3 is CASSSLSETQYL. CDR3 sequence (DNA): TGTGCCAGCAGTAGCTTATCAGAGACCCAGTACCTC.

The chain recombines TRBV11-2 with TRBJ2-7; D not resolved. V was clipped by 6 bases and J by 7 bases, with 16 bases between them. The CDR3 consists of 13 residues. Germline assignment: CDR1 SGHAT and CDR2 FQNNGV. The CDR3 bases are TGTGCCAGCAGTAGCACGGAGACTCCTGAGCAGTACTTC. It codes for CASSSTETPEQYF.